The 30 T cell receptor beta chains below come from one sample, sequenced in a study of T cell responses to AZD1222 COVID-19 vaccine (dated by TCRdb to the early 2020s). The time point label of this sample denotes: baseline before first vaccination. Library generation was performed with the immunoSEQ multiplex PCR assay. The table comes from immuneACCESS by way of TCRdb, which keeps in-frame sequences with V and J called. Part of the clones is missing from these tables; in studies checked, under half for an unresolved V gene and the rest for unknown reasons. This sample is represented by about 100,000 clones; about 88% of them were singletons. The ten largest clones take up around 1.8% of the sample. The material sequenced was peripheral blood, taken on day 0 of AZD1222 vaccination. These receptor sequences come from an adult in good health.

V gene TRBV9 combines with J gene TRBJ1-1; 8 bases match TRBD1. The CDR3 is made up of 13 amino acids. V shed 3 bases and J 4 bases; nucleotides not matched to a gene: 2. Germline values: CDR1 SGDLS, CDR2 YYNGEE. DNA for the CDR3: TGTGCCAGCAGCGACGGACAGGGCACTGAAGCTTTCTTT. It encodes CASSDGQGTEAFF.

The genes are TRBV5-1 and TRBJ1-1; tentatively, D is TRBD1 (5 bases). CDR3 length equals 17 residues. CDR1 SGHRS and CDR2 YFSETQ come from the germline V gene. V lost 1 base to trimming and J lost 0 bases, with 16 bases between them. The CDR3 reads CASSLNEKGHLNTEAFF. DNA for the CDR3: TGCGCCAGCAGCTTGAACGAGAAGGGGCACTTGAACACTGAAGCTTTCTTT.

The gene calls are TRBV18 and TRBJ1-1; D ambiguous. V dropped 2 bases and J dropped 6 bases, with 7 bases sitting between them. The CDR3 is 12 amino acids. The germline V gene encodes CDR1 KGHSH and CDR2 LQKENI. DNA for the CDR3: TGTGCCAGCTCACCAAGGTACGCTGAAGCTTTCTTT. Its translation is CASSPRYAEAFF.

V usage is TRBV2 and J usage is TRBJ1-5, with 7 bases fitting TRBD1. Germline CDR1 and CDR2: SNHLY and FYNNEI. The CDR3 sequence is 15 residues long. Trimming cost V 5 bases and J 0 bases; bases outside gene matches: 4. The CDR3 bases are TGTGCCAGCAGTCAGACAGGGTATAGCAATCAGCCCCAGCATTTT. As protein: CASSQTGYSNQPQHF.

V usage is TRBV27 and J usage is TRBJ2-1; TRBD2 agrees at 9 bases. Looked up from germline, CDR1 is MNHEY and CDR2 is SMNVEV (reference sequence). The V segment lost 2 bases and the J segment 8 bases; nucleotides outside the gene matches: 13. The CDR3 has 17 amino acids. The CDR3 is CASSLDGGGRAADEQFF. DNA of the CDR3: TGTGCCAGCAGTTTAGACGGTGGCGGGAGGGCCGCGGATGAGCAGTTCTTC.

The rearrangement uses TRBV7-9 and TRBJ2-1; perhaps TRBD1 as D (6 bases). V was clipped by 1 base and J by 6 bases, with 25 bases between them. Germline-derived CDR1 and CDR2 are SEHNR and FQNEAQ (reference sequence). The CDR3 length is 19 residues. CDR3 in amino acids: CASSLGPAKKGDAGNEQFF. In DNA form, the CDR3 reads TGTGCCAGCAGCTTAGGCCCCGCAAAGAAGGGGGATGCGGGCAATGAGCAGTTCTTC.

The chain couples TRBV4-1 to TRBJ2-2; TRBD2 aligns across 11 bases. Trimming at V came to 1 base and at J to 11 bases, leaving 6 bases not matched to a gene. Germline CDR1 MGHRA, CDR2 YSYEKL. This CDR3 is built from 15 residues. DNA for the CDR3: TGCGCCAGCAGCCAAGGGGTACTAGCGGGAGTTGAGCTGTTTTTT. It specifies CASSQGVLAGVELFF.

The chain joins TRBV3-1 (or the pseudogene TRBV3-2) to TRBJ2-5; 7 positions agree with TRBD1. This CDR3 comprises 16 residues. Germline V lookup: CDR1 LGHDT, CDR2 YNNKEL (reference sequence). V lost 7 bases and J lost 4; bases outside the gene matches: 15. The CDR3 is CASTPTGKGKVETQYF. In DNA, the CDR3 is TGTGCCAGCACCCCGACAGGGAAGGGCAAAGTAGAGACCCAGTACTTC.

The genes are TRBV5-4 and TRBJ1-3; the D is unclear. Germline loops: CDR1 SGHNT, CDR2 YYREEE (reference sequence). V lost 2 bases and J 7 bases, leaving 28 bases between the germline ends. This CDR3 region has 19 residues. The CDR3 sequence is CASSFLNRRTAGLRNTIYF. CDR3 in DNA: TGTGCCAGCAGCTTCTTAAATAGGCGGACGGCCGGCCTTAGGAACACCATATATTTT.

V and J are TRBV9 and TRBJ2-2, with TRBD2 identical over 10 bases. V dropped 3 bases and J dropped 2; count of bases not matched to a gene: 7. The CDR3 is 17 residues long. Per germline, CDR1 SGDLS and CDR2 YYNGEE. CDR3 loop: CASSGGLAVTNTGELFF. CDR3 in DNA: TGTGCCAGCAGCGGCGGACTAGCGGTAACCAACACCGGGGAGCTGTTTTTT.

The CDR3 DNA follows: TGCGCCAGCAGCCAAGAGGTAGACGCCGGGAGCGAGCAGTACTTC. Residues: CASSQEVDAGSEQYF. This chain links TRBV4-3 with TRBJ2-7; TRBD2 might be the D (6 bases). The CDR3 runs to 15 residues. In germline, CDR1 is LGHNA, CDR2 YSLEER. The V and J ends lost 0 bases and 6 bases respectively, with 15 bases between them.

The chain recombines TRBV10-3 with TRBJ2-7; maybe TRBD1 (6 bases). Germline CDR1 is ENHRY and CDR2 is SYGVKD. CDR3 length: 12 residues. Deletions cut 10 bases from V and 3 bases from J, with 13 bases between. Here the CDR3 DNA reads TGTGCCACCGAGGGACACTTCTACGAGCAGTACTTC. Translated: CATEGHFYEQYF.

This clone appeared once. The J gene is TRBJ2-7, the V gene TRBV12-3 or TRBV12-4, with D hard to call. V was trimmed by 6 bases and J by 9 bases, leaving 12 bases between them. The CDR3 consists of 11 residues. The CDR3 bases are TGTGCCAGCAGCTATTACGATCGGCAGTACTTC. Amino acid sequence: CASSYYDRQYF.

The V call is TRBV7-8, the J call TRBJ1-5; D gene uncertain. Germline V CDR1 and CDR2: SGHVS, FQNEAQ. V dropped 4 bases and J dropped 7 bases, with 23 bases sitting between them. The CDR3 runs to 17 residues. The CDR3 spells CASSSLLVGIDRQPQHF. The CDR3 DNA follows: TGTGCCAGCAGCTCCCTATTGGTGGGGATCGACCGGCAGCCCCAGCATTTT.

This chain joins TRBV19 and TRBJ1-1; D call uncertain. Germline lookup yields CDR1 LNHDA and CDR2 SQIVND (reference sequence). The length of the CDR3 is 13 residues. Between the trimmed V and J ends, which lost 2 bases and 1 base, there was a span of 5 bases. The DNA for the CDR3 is TGTGCCAGTAGTATAAATGGGAACACTGAAGCTTTCTTT. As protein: CASSINGNTEAFF.

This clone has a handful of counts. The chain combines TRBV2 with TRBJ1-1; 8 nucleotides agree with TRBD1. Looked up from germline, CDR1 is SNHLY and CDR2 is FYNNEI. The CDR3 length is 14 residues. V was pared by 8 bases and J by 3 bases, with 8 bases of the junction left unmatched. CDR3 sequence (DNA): TGTGCCAGCGGAGTGGACAGGGAGGACACTGAAGCTTTCTTT. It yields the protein CASGVDREDTEAFF. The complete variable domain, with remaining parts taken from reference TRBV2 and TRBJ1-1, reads EPEVTQTPSHQVTQMGQEVILRCVPISNHLYFYWYRQILGQKVEFLVSFYNNEISEKSEIFDDQFSVERPDGSNFTLKIRSTKLEDSAMYFCASGVDREDTEAFFGQGTRLTVV.

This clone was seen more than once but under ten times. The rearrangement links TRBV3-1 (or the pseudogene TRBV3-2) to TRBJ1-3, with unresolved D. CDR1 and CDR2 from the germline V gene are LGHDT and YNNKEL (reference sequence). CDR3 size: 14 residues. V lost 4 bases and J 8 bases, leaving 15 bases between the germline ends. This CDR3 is CASSPLDTSYTIYF. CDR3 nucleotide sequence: TGTGCCAGCAGCCCGCTTGACACCTCCTACACCATATATTTT.

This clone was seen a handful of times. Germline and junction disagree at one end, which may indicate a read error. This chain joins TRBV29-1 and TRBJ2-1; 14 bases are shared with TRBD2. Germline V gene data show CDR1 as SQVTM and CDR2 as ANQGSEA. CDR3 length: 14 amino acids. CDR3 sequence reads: CSVGGTSGSPPILF. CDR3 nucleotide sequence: TGCAGCGTTGGAGGGACTAGCGGGAGCCCTCCGATTCTCTTC.

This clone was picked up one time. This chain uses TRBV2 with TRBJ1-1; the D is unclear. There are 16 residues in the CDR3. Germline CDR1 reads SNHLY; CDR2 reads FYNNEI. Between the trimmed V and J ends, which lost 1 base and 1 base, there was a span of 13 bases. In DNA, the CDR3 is TGTGCCAGCAGTGAAGTAGGTGGTTCCTGGAACACTGAAGCTTTCTTT. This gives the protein CASSEVGGSWNTEAFF.

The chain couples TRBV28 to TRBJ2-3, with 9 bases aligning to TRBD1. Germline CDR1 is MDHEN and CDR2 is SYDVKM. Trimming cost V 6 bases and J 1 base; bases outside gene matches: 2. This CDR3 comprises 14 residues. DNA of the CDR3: TGTGCCAGCAGACGGACAGGGGGCACAGATACGCAGTATTTT. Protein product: CASRRTGGTDTQYF.

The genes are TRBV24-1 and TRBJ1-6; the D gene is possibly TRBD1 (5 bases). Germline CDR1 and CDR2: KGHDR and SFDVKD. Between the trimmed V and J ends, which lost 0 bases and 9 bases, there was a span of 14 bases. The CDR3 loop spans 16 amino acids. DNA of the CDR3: TGTGCCACCAGTGATTTGCATCCCAGGGTAAGTTCACCCCTCCACTTT. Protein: CATSDLHPRVSSPLHF.

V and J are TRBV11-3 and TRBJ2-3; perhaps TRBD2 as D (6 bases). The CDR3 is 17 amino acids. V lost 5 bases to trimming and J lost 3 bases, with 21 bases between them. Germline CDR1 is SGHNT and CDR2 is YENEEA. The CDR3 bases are TGTGCCAGCAGCCGGGCGTCCGGGACTTCCCTTACAGATACGCAGTATTTT. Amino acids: CASSRASGTSLTDTQYF. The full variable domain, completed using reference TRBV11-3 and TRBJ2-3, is EAGVVQSPRYKIIEKKQPVAFWCNPISGHNTLYWYLQNLGQGPELLIRYENEEAVDDSQLPKDRFSAERLKGVDSTLKIQPAELGDSAVYLCASSRASGTSLTDTQYFGPGTRLTVL.

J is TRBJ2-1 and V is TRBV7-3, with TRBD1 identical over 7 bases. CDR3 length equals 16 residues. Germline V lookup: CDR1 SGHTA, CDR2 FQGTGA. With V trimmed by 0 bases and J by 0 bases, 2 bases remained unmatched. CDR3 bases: TGTGCCAGCAGCTTAACGGCAGGGGGCTCCTACAATGAGCAGTTCTTC. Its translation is CASSLTAGGSYNEQFF.

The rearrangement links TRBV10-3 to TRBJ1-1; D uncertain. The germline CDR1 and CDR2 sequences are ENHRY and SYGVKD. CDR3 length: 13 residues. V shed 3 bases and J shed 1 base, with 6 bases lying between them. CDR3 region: CAISDAENTEAFF. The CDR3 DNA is TGTGCCATCAGTGACGCAGAGAACACTGAAGCTTTCTTT.

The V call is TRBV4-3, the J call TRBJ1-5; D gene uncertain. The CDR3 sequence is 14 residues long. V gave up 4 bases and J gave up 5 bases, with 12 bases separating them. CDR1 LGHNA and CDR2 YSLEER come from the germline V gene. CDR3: CASSPRLRDQPQHF. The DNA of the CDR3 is TGCGCCAGCAGCCCAAGATTACGCGATCAGCCCCAGCATTTT.

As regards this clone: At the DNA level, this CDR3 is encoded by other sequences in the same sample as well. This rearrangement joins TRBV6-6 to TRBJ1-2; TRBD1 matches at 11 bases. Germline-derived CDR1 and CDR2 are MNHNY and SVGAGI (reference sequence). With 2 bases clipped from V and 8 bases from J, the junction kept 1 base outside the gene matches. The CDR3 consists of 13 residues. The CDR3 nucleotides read TGTGCCAGCAGTTACGGGACAGGGGGAGGCTACACCTTC. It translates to CASSYGTGGGYTF.

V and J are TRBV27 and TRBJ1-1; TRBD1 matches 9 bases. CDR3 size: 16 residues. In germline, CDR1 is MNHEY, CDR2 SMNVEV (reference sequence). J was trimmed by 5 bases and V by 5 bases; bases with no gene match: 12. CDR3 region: CASSPSGTGRGTEAFF. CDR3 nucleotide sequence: TGTGCCAGCAGTCCCTCCGGGACAGGGAGAGGAACTGAAGCTTTCTTT.

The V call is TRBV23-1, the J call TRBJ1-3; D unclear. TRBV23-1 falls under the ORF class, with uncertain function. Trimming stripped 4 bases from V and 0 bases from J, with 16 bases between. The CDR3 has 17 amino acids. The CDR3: CASSPNSKLYSGNTIYF. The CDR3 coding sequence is TGCGCCAGCAGTCCCAATTCTAAGCTTTACTCTGGAAACACCATATATTTT.

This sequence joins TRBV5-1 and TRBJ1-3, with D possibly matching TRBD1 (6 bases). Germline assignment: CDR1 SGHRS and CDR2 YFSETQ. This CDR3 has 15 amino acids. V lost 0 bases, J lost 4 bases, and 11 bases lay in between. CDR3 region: CASSLEVGAGNTIYF. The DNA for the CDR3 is TGCGCCAGCAGCTTGGAAGTGGGGGCCGGAAACACCATATATTTT.

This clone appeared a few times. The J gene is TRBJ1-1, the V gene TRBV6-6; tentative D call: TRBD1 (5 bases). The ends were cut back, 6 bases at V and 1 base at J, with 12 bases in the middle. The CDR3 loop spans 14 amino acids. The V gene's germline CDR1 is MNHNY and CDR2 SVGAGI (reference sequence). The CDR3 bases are TGTGCCAGCAGCCAGGGTTCAAGGAACACTGAAGCTTTCTTT. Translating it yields CASSQGSRNTEAFF.